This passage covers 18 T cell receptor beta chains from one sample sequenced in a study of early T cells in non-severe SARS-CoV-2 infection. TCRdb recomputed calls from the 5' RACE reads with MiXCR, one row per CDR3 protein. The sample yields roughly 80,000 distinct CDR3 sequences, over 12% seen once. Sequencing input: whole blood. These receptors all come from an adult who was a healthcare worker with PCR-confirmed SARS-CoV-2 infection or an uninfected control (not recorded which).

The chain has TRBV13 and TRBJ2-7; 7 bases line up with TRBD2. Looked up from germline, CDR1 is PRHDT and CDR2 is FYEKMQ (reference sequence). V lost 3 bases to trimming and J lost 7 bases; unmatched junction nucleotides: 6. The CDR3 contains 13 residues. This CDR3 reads CASSFREAGEQYF. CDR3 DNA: TGTGCCAGCAGCTTCCGGGAGGCAGGGGAGCAGTACTTC.

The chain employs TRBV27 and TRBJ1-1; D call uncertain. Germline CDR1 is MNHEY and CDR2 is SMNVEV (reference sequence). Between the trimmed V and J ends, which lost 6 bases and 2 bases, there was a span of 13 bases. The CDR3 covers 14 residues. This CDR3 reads CASSHTGINTEAFF. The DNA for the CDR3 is TGTGCCAGCAGCCACACTGGGATTAACACTGAAGCTTTCTTT.

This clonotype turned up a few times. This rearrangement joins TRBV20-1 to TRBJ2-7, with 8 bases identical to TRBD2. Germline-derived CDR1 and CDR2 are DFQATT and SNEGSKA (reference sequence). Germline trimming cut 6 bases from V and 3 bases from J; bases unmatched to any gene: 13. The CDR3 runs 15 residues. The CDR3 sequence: CSALPLAGVIYEQYF. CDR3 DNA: TGCAGTGCCCTGCCCCTAGCGGGCGTAATCTACGAGCAGTACTTC.

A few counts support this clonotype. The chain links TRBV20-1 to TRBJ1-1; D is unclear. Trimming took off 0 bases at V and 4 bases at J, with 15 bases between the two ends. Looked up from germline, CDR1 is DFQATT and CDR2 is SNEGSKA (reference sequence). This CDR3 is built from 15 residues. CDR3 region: CSAREWVSDSTEAFF. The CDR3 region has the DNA TGCAGTGCTAGAGAATGGGTGTCTGATAGCACTGAAGCTTTCTTT.

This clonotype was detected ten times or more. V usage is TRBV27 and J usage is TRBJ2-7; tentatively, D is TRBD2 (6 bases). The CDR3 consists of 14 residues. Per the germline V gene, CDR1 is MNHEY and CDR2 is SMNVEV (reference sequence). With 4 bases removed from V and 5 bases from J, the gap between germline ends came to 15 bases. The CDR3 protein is CASSWRGWGDEQYF. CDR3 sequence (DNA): TGTGCCAGCAGTTGGAGGGGTTGGGGAGACGAGCAGTACTTC.

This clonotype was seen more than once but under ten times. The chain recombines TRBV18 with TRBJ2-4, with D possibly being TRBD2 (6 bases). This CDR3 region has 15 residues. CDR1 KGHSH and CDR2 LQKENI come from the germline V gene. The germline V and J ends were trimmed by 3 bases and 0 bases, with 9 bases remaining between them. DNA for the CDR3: TGTGCCAGCTCACCCCGGGGGATAGCCAAAAACATTCAGTACTTC. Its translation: CASSPRGIAKNIQYF.

CDR3 region: CASSLVGLLGGTDTQYF. The CDR3 DNA is TGTGCCAGCAGCCTCGTTGGACTTCTTGGTGGCACAGATACGCAGTATTTT. The rearrangement joins TRBV7-3 to TRBJ2-3; possibly TRBD2 for D (5 bases). This CDR3 has 17 amino acids. The germline V and J ends were trimmed by 5 bases and 1 base, with 19 bases remaining between them. The V gene's germline CDR1 is SGHTA and CDR2 FQGTGA.

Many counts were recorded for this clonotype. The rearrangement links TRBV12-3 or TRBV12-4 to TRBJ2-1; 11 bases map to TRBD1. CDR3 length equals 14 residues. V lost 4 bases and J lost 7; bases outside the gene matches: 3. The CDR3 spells CASSSGQGVNEQFF. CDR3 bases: TGTGCCAGCAGTTCGGGACAGGGGGTGAATGAGCAGTTCTTC.

The CDR3 reads CASSRTSFRDSFNYEQYF. The CDR3 nucleotides are TGTGCCAGCAGCCGGACCTCATTCCGGGACAGCTTTAACTACGAGCAGTACTTC. The chain employs TRBV7-3 and TRBJ2-7, with TRBD1 identical over 7 bases. The CDR3 length is 18 residues. Germline CDR1 SGHTA, CDR2 FQGTGA. V gave up 5 bases and J gave up 3 bases; unmatched junction bases: 19.

CDR3 nucleotide sequence: TGTGCCATCAGTGCCCCCCGAGAGGGAGGGGAGAATGGCTACACCTTC. This sequence encodes CAISAPREGGENGYTF. The chain carries TRBV10-3 and TRBJ1-2; possibly TRBD1 for D (5 bases). Germline CDR1 is ENHRY and CDR2 is SYGVKD. The germline V and J ends were trimmed by 4 bases and 6 bases, with 21 bases remaining between them. The CDR3 covers 16 residues.

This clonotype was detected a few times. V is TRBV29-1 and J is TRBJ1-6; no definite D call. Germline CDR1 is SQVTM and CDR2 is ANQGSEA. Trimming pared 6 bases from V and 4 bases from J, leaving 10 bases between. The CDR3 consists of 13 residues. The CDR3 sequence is CSVQDGYNSPLHF. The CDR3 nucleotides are TGCAGCGTCCAGGACGGTTATAATTCACCCCTCCACTTT.

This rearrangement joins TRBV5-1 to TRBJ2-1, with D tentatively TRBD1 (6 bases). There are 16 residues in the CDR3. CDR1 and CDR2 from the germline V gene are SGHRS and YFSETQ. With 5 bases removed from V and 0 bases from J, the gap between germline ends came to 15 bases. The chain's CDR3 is CASSGQGTSSYNEQFF. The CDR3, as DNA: TGCGCCAGCAGTGGTCAGGGGACGAGCTCCTACAATGAGCAGTTCTTC.

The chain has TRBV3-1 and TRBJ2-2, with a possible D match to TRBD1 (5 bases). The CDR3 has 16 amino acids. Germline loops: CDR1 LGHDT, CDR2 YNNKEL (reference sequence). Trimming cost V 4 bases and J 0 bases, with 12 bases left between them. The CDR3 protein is CASSRREGANTGELFF. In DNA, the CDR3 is TGTGCCAGCAGCCGACGTGAAGGGGCGAACACCGGGGAGCTGTTTTTT.

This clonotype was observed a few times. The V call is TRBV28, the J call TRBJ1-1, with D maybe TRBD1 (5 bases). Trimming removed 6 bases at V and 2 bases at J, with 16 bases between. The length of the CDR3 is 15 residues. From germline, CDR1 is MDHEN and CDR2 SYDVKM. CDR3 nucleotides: TGTGCCAGCAGCCCAGGCCTGGGGCCCAACACTGAAGCTTTCTTT. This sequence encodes CASSPGLGPNTEAFF.

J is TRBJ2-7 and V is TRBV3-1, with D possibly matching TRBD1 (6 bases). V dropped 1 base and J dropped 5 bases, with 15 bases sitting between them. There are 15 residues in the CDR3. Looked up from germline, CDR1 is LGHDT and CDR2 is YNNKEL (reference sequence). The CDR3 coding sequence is TGTGCCAGCAGCCAAGGTCCACAGGGTTATGACGAGCAGTACTTC. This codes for CASSQGPQGYDEQYF.

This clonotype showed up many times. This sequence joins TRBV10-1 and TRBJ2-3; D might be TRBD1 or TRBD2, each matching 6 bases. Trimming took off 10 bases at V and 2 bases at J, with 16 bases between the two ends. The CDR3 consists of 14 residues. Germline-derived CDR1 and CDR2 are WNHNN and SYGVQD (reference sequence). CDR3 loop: CATQNGGNTDTQYF. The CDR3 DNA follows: TGCGCCACCCAAAACGGGGGCAACACAGATACGCAGTATTTT.

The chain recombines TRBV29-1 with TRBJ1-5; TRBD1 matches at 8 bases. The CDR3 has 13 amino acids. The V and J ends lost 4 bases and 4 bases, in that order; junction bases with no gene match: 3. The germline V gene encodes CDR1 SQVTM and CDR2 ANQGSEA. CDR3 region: CSVATGGNQPQHF. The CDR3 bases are TGCAGCGTTGCAACAGGGGGGAATCAGCCCCAGCATTTT.

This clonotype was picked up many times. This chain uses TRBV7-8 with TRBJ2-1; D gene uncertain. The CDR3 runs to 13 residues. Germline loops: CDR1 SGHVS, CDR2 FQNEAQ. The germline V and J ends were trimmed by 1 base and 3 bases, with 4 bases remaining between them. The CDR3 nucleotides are TGTGCCAGCAGCTTAGGGAGCTACAATGAGCAGTTCTTC. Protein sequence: CASSLGSYNEQFF. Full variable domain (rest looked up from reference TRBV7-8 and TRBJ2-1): GAGVSQSPRYKVAKRGQDVALRCDPISGHVSLFWYQQALGQGPEFLTYFQNEAQLDKSGLPSDRFFAERPEGSVSTLKIQRTQQEDSAVYLCASSLGSYNEQFFGPGTRLTVL.